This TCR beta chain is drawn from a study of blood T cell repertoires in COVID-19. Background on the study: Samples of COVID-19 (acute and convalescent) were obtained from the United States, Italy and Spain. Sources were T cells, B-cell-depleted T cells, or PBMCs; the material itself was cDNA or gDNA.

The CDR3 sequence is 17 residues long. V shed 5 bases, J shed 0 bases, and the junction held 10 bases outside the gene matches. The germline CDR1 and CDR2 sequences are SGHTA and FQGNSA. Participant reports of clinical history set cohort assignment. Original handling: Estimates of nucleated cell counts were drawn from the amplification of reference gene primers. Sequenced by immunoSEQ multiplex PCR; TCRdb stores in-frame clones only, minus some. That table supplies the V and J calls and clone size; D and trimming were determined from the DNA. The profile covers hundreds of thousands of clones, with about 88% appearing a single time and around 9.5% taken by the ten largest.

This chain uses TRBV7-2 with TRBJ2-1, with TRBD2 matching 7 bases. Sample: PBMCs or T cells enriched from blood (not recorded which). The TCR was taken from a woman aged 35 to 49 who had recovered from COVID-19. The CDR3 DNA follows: TGTGCCAGCAGCCAGGGTACGCTAGCGGCCTCCTACAATGAGCAGTTCTTC. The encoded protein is CASSQGTLAASYNEQFF.